This entry lists 19 T cell receptor beta chains sequenced from one sample in a study of T cells in Graves' hyperthyroidism and ophthalmopathy. The source material, RNA transcripts, was used to amplify TCR beta CDR3 regions. First-round RT-PCR with HTBI primers amplified the TCR CDR3 region. TCRdb re-analysed the multiplex PCR reads in MiXCR, keeping a single row per CDR3 protein. The sample records about 420,000 distinct CDR3 sequences, about 13% being singletons. The sample taken for sequencing was blood. These receptors were collected from a woman aged 18-29 years with Graves' hyperthyroidism.

This clonotype was seen many times. The J gene is TRBJ2-1, the V gene TRBV6-1; the match to TRBD2 covers 10 bases. CDR3 size: 19 residues. J lost 6 bases, V lost 7 bases, and 21 bases had no gene match. CDR1 is MNHNS, CDR2 SASEGT, per germline. The DNA for the CDR3 is TGTGCCAGCACCGCGGGTGGGATAGCGGGAGGAATACGGGCCAATGAGCAGTTCTTC. Translating gives CASTAGGIAGGIRANEQFF.

The sample holds many counts of this clonotype. CDR3 DNA sequence: TGTGCCACCAGTGACCAGGGTTCAGATACGCAGTATTTT. Translating it yields CATSDQGSDTQYF. The chain has TRBV24-1 and TRBJ2-3, with TRBD1 as a possible D gene (5 bases). The germline gives CDR1 KGHDR, CDR2 SFDVKD. The CDR3 length is 13 residues. Trimming pared 4 bases from V and 4 bases from J, leaving 8 bases between.

This clonotype has more than one count but fewer than ten. The chain couples TRBV10-1 to TRBJ2-7; no clear D. The germline gives CDR1 WNHNN, CDR2 SYGVQD (reference sequence). Between the trimmed V and J ends, which lost 2 bases and 5 bases, there was a span of 10 bases. This CDR3 region has 13 residues. CDR3 residues: CASSEPNRNEQYF. CDR3 coding DNA: TGCGCCAGCAGTGAGCCGAACAGAAACGAGCAGTACTTC.

This clonotype occurred many times. This chain uses TRBV7-3 with TRBJ2-3; 13 bases are shared with TRBD2. V gave up 3 bases and J gave up 2 bases; unmatched junction bases: 2. The CDR3 is 16 residues long. In germline, CDR1 is SGHTA, CDR2 FQGTGA. The chain's CDR3 is CASSFGTSGTTDTQYF. CDR3 DNA sequence: TGTGCCAGCAGCTTCGGGACTAGCGGGACCACAGATACGCAGTATTTT. Filled out from reference TRBV7-3 and TRBJ2-3, the complete variable domain reads GAGVSQTPSNKVTEKGKYVELRCDPISGHTALYWYRQSLGQGPEFLIYFQGTGAADDSGLPNDRFFAVRPEGSVSTLKIQRTERGDSAVYLCASSFGTSGTTDTQYFGPGTRLTVL.

This clonotype was detected only a few times. This chain uses TRBV7-2 with TRBJ2-3; either TRBD1 or TRBD2 may fit D (7 bases each). V gave up 6 bases and J gave up 4 bases, with 23 bases separating them. The CDR3 runs 17 residues. The V gene's germline CDR1 is SGHTA and CDR2 FQGNSA. The CDR3 loop is CASSYSSTGEGADTQYF. The CDR3 DNA reads TGTGCCAGCAGTTACTCTAGTACAGGGGAGGGCGCAGATACGCAGTATTTT.

Only a few counts were recorded for this clonotype. The rearrangement joins TRBV20-1 to TRBJ1-1; D is uncertain. Looked up from germline, CDR1 is DFQATT and CDR2 is SNEGSKA (reference sequence). The V end lost 0 bases, the J end lost 1 base, and 15 bases lay between the germline ends. The CDR3 loop spans 16 amino acids. The CDR3 coding sequence is TGCAGTGCTAGAGATGGGCGGGTGGCAGAGAACACTGAAGCTTTCTTT. Translating gives CSARDGRVAENTEAFF.

This clonotype showed up just a few times. A junction end diverges from the germline sequence, so it may reflect a read error. The genes are TRBV28 and TRBJ2-7, with 7 bases identical to TRBD2. The germline V gene has CDR1 MDHEN and CDR2 SYDVKM. The CDR3 contains 14 residues. The CDR3 loop reads CASSLAGETHEQHF. The CDR3 DNA reads as TGTGCCAGCAGTTTAGCGGGAGAGACCCACGAGCAGCACTTC.

On this clonotype itself: This clone may be a read error of a much larger clone one base away. The V and J genes are TRBV5-4 and TRBJ2-1, with 10 bases identical to TRBD2. The J call may be in error: the DNA end matches TRBJ2-7 better. Germline V gene lookup returns CDR1 SGHNT and CDR2 YYREEE (reference sequence). The CDR3 spans 17 residues. This CDR3 is CASSSLKRGGSYNEQYF. The DNA of the CDR3 is TGTGCCAGCAGCTCCCTAAAGCGGGGGGGCTCCTACAATGAGCAGTACTTC.

This clonotype was detected ten times or more. V and J are TRBV6-6 and TRBJ2-1; D might be TRBD2 (5 bases). Germline CDR1 is MNHNY and CDR2 is SVGAGI (reference sequence). V lost 2 bases and J 0 bases, leaving 14 bases between the germline ends. The CDR3 spans 17 residues. The CDR3 region is CASSYGLGASSYNEQFF. Written as DNA, the CDR3 is TGTGCCAGCAGTTACGGCTTGGGAGCAAGCTCCTACAATGAGCAGTTCTTC.

This clonotype showed up just a few times. The rearrangement joins TRBV11-2 to TRBJ2-5; 12 positions match TRBD2. This CDR3 contains 15 residues. The germline CDR1 and CDR2 sequences are SGHAT and FQNNGV. The ends lost 4 bases at V and 4 bases at J; junction bases unmatched: 4. The CDR3 DNA is TGTGCCAGCAGCTCTCGACTAGCGGGAGCAGAGACCCAGTACTTC. This translates into CASSSRLAGAETQYF.

In this sample, this clonotype turned up many times. The CDR3 DNA is TGTGCCAGCAGTTACCCCCAGCACACAGATACGCAGTATTTT. This codes for CASSYPQHTDTQYF. The chain carries TRBV6-2 or TRBV6-3 and TRBJ2-3, with D unresolved. The V end was cut by 2 bases, the J end by 2 bases, with 8 bases between. The CDR3 spans 14 residues. Germline loops: CDR1 MNHEY, CDR2 SVGEGT.

This clonotype showed up many times. CDR3: CASKILGVESEKLFF. The CDR3 DNA sequence: TGTGCCAGCAAGATTTTAGGGGTAGAAAGTGAAAAACTGTTTTTT. V is TRBV28 and J is TRBJ1-4; D may be TRBD1 (5 bases). Per the germline V gene, CDR1 is MDHEN and CDR2 is SYDVKM. The length of the CDR3 is 15 residues. The V and J ends lost 7 bases and 7 bases respectively, with 19 bases between them.

This clonotype came up a few times. The chain uses TRBV6-1 and TRBJ1-2; 8 bases line up with TRBD1. Looked up from germline, CDR1 is MNHNS and CDR2 is SASEGT. J was trimmed by 6 bases and V by 5 bases; bases with no gene match: 8. The CDR3 covers 14 residues. DNA of the CDR3: TGTGCCAGCAGTAACCAGGACAGGGCGGATGGCTACACCTTC. The encoded protein is CASSNQDRADGYTF.

This clonotype showed up just a few times. The gene calls are TRBV7-9 and TRBJ2-5; a possible D gene is TRBD2 (6 bases). This CDR3 is built from 14 residues. Germline loops: CDR1 SEHNR, CDR2 FQNEAQ (reference sequence). With 5 bases removed from V and 4 bases from J, the gap between germline ends came to 14 bases. CDR3 bases: TGTGCCAGCAGCCCGTTGGGGGGAGCAGAGACCCAGTACTTC. Its protein product is CASSPLGGAETQYF.

The table lists this clonotype with many counts. This chain connects TRBV27 to TRBJ2-1; a possible D gene is TRBD2 (6 bases). From germline, CDR1 is MNHEY and CDR2 SMNVEV (reference sequence). This CDR3 has 13 residues. V dropped 11 bases and J dropped 8 bases, with 19 bases sitting between them. The CDR3 reads CAVTTRESDEQFF. The CDR3 DNA reads as TGTGCCGTAACGACTCGGGAGAGCGATGAGCAGTTCTTC.

This clonotype was seen many times. CDR3 bases: TGTGCCAGCACCCCTTACGTCGGCGGGAGCCCAGATACGCAGTATTTT. Its protein is CASTPYVGGSPDTQYF. The chain links TRBV6-1 to TRBJ2-3; 7 nucleotides line up with TRBD2. Germline V lookup: CDR1 MNHNS, CDR2 SASEGT. V lost 7 bases, J lost 4 bases, and 14 bases stayed unmatched. CDR3 length: 16 amino acids.

This clonotype showed up many times. The chain recombines TRBV19 with TRBJ2-3; 7 bases map to TRBD2. CDR1 is LNHDA and CDR2 is SQIVND in the germline V gene (reference sequence). The CDR3 spans 14 residues. The junction had 3 bases not matched to a gene; V was cut back by 5 bases and J by 1 base. The CDR3 reads CASSPRERTDTQYF. CDR3 nucleotide sequence: TGTGCCAGTAGTCCGCGGGAGCGCACAGATACGCAGTATTTT. Looking up the rest from reference TRBV19 and TRBJ2-3 gives the full variable domain: DGGITQSPKYLFRKEGQNVTLSCEQNLNHDAMYWYRQDPGQGLRLIYYSQIVNDFQKGDIAEGYSVSREKKESFPLTVTSAQKNPTAFYLCASSPRERTDTQYFGPGTRLTVL.

The V gene is TRBV4-2, the J gene TRBJ2-2; the match to TRBD2 covers 7 bases. CDR1 LGHNA and CDR2 YNFKEQ come from the germline V gene. The V segment lost 3 bases and the J segment 0 bases; nucleotides outside the gene matches: 7. This CDR3 is built from 17 residues. In nucleotides, the CDR3 is TGTGCCAGCAGCCACGTAGTGGGAGGGACGAACACCGGGGAGCTGTTTTTT. This gives the protein CASSHVVGGTNTGELFF.

This clonotype came up many times. CDR3 in DNA: TGTGCCAGCAGTGAGGTCAGACCGAACACCGGGGAGCTGTTTTTT. Amino acids: CASSEVRPNTGELFF. The chain employs TRBV2 and TRBJ2-2; D ambiguous. The ends were cut back, 3 bases at V and 0 bases at J, with 8 bases in the middle. Germline V CDR1 and CDR2: SNHLY, FYNNEI. The CDR3 covers 15 residues. The entire variable domain, with the rest obtained from reference TRBV2 and TRBJ2-2, is as follows: EPEVTQTPSHQVTQMGQEVILRCVPISNHLYFYWYRQILGQKVEFLVSFYNNEISEKSEIFDDQFSVERPDGSNFTLKIRSTKLEDSAMYFCASSEVRPNTGELFFGEGSRLTVL.